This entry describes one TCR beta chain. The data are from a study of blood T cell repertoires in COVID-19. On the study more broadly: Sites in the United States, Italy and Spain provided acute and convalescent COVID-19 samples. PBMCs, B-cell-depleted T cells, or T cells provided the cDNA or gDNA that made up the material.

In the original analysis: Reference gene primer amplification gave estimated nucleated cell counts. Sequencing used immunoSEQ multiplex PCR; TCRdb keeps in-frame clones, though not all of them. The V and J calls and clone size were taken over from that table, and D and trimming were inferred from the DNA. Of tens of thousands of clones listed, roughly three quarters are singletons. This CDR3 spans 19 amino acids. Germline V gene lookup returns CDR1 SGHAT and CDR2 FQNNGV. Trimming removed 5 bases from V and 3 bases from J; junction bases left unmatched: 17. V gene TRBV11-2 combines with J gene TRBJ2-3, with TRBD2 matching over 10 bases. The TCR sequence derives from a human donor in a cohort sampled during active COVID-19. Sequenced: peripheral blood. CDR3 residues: CASSKEHTSLAGSTDTQYF. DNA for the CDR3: TGTGCCAGCAGCAAAGAACATACTTCACTAGCGGGGTCAACAGATACGCAGTATTTT.